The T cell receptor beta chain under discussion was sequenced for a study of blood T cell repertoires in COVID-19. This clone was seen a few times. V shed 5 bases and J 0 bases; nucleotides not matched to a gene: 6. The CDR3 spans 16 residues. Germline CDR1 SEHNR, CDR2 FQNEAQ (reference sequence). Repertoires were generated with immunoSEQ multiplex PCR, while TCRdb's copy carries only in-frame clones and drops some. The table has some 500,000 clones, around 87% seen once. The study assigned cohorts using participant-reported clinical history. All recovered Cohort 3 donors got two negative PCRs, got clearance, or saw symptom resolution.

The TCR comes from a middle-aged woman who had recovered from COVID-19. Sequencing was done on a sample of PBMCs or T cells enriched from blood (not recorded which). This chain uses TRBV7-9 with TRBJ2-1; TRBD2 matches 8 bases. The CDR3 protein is CASSPVAGSSYNEQFF. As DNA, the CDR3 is TGTGCCAGCAGCCCCGTAGCGGGAAGCTCCTACAATGAGCAGTTCTTC.